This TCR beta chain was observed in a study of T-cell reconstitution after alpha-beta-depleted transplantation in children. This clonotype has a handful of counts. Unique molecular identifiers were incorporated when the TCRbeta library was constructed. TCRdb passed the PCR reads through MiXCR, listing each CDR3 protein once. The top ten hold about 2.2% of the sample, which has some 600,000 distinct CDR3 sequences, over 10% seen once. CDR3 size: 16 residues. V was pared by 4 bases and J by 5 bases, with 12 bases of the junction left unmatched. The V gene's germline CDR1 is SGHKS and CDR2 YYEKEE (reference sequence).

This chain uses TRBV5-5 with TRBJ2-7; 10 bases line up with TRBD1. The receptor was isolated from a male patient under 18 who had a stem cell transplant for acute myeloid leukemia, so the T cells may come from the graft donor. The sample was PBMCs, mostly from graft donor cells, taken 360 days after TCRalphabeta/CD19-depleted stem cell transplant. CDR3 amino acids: CASSPGGDRGRDEQYF. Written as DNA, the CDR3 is TGTGCCAGCAGCCCGGGGGGGGACAGGGGAAGAGACGAGCAGTACTTC. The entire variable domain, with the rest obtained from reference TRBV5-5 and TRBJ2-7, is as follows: DAGVTQSPTHLIKTRGQQVTLRCSPISGHKSVSWYQQVLGQGPQFIFQYYEKEERGRGNFPDRFSARQFPNYSSELNVNALLLGDSALYLCASSPGGDRGRDEQYFGPGTRLTVT.